Following are 7 T cell receptor beta chains from one sample sequenced in a study of PD-1 blockade in classical Hodgkin lymphoma. Brentuximab vedotin exposure varied among the patients, all of whom had relapsed after autologous stem cell transplantation. Here immunoSEQ multiplex PCR was the method, and the copy in TCRdb shows in-frame clones only, minus some. Of around 20,000 clones listed, 77% are singletons. The material was peripheral blood mononuclear cells (PBMCs), obtained before the second cycle of nivolumab. Receptor source: a human donor with classical Hodgkin lymphoma.

J is TRBJ2-7 and V is TRBV5-3, with a possible D match to TRBD2 (5 bases). TRBV5-3 is recorded as an ORF, its role being uncertain. This CDR3 has 13 residues. Trimming took 6 bases from V and 3 from J, leaving 13 bases between them. The CDR3 reads CARIAAEDYEQYF. The CDR3, as DNA: TGTGCCAGAATCGCAGCGGAGGACTACGAGCAGTACTTC.

This chain connects TRBV19 to TRBJ2-3, with 10 bases that match TRBD1. CDR3 length: 15 amino acids. The ends lost 6 bases at V and 3 bases at J; junction bases unmatched: 6. CDR1 LNHDA and CDR2 SQIVND come from the germline V gene (reference sequence). The CDR3 loop is CASSLPGQGTDTQYF. CDR3 nucleotide sequence: TGTGCCAGTAGCCTCCCGGGACAGGGGACAGATACGCAGTATTTT.

The chain employs TRBV30 and TRBJ2-7; TRBD1 matches 8 bases. The CDR3 runs to 14 residues. Germline CDR1 reads GTSNPN; CDR2 reads SVGIG (reference sequence). With V trimmed by 4 bases and J by 4 bases, 9 bases remained unmatched. CDR3 amino acids: CAWKSVTGVYEQYF. The CDR3 DNA follows: TGTGCCTGGAAATCGGTGACAGGGGTGTACGAGCAGTACTTC.

V usage is TRBV27 and J usage is TRBJ2-7; D unclear. This CDR3 is built from 15 residues. Per germline, CDR1 MNHEY and CDR2 SMNVEV (reference sequence). V was cut by 0 bases and J by 3 bases, with 12 bases left in between. CDR3 region: CASSLSEYYLYEQYF. DNA of the CDR3: TGTGCCAGCAGTTTATCCGAATACTACCTCTACGAGCAGTACTTC.

This clone has a single count. The rearrangement links TRBV6-1 to TRBJ2-7; 8 bases map to TRBD1. CDR3 length: 15 amino acids. V gave up 7 bases and J gave up 1 base; unmatched junction bases: 9. The germline V gene has CDR1 MNHNS and CDR2 SASEGT. This chain's CDR3 is CASTGGGQASYEQYF. CDR3 DNA sequence: TGTGCCAGCACCGGAGGGGGACAGGCATCCTACGAGCAGTACTTC.

The chain is built from TRBV6-5 and TRBJ1-1; TRBD1 aligns across 10 bases. Looked up from germline, CDR1 is MNHEY and CDR2 is SVGAGI. Trimming at V came to 6 bases and at J to 6 bases, leaving 10 bases not matched to a gene. This CDR3 comprises 15 residues. Here the CDR3 reads CASSQPGTGDSEAFF. CDR3 in DNA: TGTGCCAGCAGCCAACCCGGGACAGGGGATTCTGAAGCTTTCTTT.

The chain carries TRBV7-2 and TRBJ2-7, with 12 bases aligning to TRBD1. V was pared by 3 bases and J by 6 bases, with 12 bases of the junction left unmatched. Looked up from germline, CDR1 is SGHTA and CDR2 is FQGNSA. This CDR3 comprises 17 residues. DNA for the CDR3: TGTGCCAGCAGCTTTGGTCCCCCCGGGACAGGGGGCGGCGAGCAGTACTTC. Translated, it gives CASSFGPPGTGGGEQYF. The entire variable domain, with the rest obtained from reference TRBV7-2 and TRBJ2-7, is as follows: GAGVSQSPSNKVTEKGKDVELRCDPISGHTALYWYRQSLGQGLEFLIYFQGNSAPDKSGLPSDRFSAERTGGSVSTLTIQRTQQEDSAVYLCASSFGPPGTGGGEQYFGPGTRLTVT.